The present entry profiles one T cell receptor beta chain with its context. What it binds is unknown. This entry comes from a study of cytomegalovirus exposure and HLA in healthy donors. Study-wide results and limits: A missense DCLRE1C variant was associated with V- and J-gene trimming of TCR beta chains in a later analysis, and an independent cohort replicated the association. Some V segments, including TRBV6-2 and TRBV6-3, were excluded as indistinguishable. In a later analysis, around 18,000 TCR beta sequences were associated with HLA alleles at 0.05 false discovery rate. Serostatus for CMV was the only available immune exposure information.

Per the germline V gene, CDR1 is ENHRY and CDR2 is SYGVKD. Trimming removed 0 bases at V and 4 bases at J, with 18 bases between. The length of the CDR3 is 17 residues. The PCR had 60 Vbeta and 13 Jbeta primers. Clones were sequenced by immunoSEQ multiplex PCR, and TCRdb holds only the in-frame ones, with some missing. The sample records about 72,000 clones, approximately 82% being singletons. Sequencing was done on a sample of PBMCs. The chain combines TRBV10-3 with TRBJ1-1; no firm D call. The origin of this receptor is a man younger than 30 in good health and CMV-seronegative. The CDR3: CAISESKGGASPTEAFF. CDR3 DNA sequence: TGTGCCATCAGTGAGTCGAAGGGAGGTGCATCACCCACTGAAGCTTTCTTT.